This T cell receptor (beta chain) was captured by sequencing in a study of monozygotic twins with inflammatory bowel disease (dated by TCRdb to the late 2010s). Describing the broader study: In total, roughly 30 monozygotic twin pairs made up the full study: 19 Danish pairs, all IBD-discordant, plus nine German pairs, of which four were IBD-concordant and five were IBD-discordant. The search for disease-associated traits relied mainly on comparing, within discordant pairs, IBD patients with their genetically identical healthy co-twins. Each individual had, on average, about 151 000 unique TCRalpha sequences and 181 000 unique TCRbeta sequences available for analysis. What the study reported, not specific to this receptor: TCRbeta repertoire diversity, by inverse Simpson index, was decreased in IBD patients compared with their healthy co-twins. The results gave no support for a single strong signal or clonotype linked to IBD. Differing immunosuppressive treatments among patients may have added background noise and inter-individual variability to the repertoires. Repertoire similarity did not differ between concordant and discordant twins, possibly due to limited statistical power. The analysis was unable to tell apart different T cell subtypes. Fewer clonotypes were shared with other individuals by IBD patients than by healthy twins, most markedly in patients showing signs of disease activity.

From each donor, a 2.5 ml peripheral blood sample was drawn into PAXgene tubes and stored at -80 degrees C. Without T cell sorting, total RNA was isolated from whole blood using the PAXgene blood miRNA kit on an automated QIAcube. Peripheral blood from monozygotic twin pairs concordant or discordant for inflammatory bowel disease was subjected to deep TCRalpha and TCRbeta repertoire profiling with unique molecular barcoding. For every twin pair, smoking habits were documented, and each individual was categorised as a current, former or never smoker. Turning to this clonotype: Its target antigen remains unknown.

Based on the germline V gene (reference sequence), the CDR1 and CDR2 sequences are SEHNR and FQNEAQ. CDR3 length: 16 amino acids, cysteine to phenylalanine. No DNA appears here. The library was made by 5' RACE. Preparation of each TCR library used around 3.5 ug of total RNA. For each sample, cDNA synthesis was carried out in eight separate reactions using SMARTScribe reverse transcriptase. During cDNA synthesis, template switching was used to introduce unique molecular identifiers that contained a 6-nucleotide sample barcode. Amplification of TCRalpha and TCRbeta cDNA involved two nested PCRs of roughly 17 and 9 cycles, and each PCR was followed by bead purification. Before amplification, the cDNA was treated with uracil DNA-glycosylase and purified using the QIAquick PCR purification kit. The second PCR was the step at which Illumina TruSeq-compatible adapters and sample-specific barcodes were added. TapeStation and Qubit were used to check library quality and concentration, and roughly 4.8 ng of each library went into the pool. Sequencing of the pooled libraries was done on an Illumina HiSeq2500 single-index Rapid Run using custom sequencing primers and 2 x 100 bp reads. The paper's processing steps were these. UMI-based consensus assembly with MiGEC version 1.2.6 was used to correct PCR and sequencing errors. MiXCR version 2.1.1 was used to carry out V(D)J alignment, clonotype assembly and CDR3 extraction. To normalise gene usage, clonotype sharing and MAIT/NKT TCR abundance, the analysis used the top 1000, 10 000 and 20 000 clonotypes per sample. After downsampling to 27 000 UMIs, diversity was calculated as the inverse Simpson index using the vegan R package. Statistical testing used paired Mann-Whitney U tests on the discordant twin pairs and applied Benjamini-Hochberg correction for multiple testing. Based on TCRdb reprocessing of the reads, there is one entry per CDR3 protein sequence, and DNA is missing. The V and J calls and clone size come from TCRdb's table, not from the authors' own analysis. Per the sample table, the count is approximately 400,000 distinct CDR3 sequences. Of the sample, roughly 2.3% falls within the top ten clones.

The TCR originated in a human donor with ulcerative colitis or Crohn's disease, or a healthy co-twin of an affected twin (not recorded which). The rearranged segments are TRBV7-9 and TRBJ1-1; absent DNA, TCRdb's TRBD1 call cannot be checked. Sequencing input: blood. For the CDR3, the sequence is CASSPGQGARDTEAFF.